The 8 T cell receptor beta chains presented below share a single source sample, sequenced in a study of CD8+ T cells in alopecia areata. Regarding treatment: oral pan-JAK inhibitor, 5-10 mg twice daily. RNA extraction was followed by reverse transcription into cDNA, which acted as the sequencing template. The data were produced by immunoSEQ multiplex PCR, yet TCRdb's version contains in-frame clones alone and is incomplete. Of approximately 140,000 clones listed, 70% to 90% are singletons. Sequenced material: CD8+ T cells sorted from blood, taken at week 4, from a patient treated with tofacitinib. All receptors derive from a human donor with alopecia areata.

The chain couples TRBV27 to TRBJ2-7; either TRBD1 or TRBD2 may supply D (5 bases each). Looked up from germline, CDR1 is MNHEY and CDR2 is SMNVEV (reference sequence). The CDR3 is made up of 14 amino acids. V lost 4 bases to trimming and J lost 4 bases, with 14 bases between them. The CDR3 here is CASSSGPFTYEQYF. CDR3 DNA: TGTGCCAGCAGTTCGGGACCGTTTACTTACGAGCAGTACTTC.

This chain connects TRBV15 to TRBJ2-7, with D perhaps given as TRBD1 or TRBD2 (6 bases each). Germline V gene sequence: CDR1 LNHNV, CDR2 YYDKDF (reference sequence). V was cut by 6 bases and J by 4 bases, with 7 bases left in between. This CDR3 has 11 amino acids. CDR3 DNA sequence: TGTGCCACCAGAGGGGGGTACGAGCAGTACTTC. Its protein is CATRGGYEQYF. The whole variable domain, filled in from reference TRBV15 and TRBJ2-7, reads DAMVIQNPRYQVTQFGKPVTLSCSQTLNHNVMYWYQQKSSQAPKLLFHYYDKDFNNEADTPDNFQSRRPNTSFCFLDIRSPGLGDTAMYLCATRGGYEQYFGPGTRLTVT.

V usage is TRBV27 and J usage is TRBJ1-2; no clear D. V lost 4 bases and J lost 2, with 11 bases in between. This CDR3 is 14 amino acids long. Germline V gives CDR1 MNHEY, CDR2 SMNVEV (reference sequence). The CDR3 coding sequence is TGTGCCAGCAGTTCTGGTATCTCCAACTATGGCTACACCTTC. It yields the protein CASSSGISNYGYTF.

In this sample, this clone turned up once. CDR3 sequence reads: CASSGNLAGDRTDTQYF. For the CDR3, the DNA is TGTGCCAGCAGTGGAAATTTAGCGGGGGATCGCACAGATACGCAGTATTTT. The chain joins TRBV2 to TRBJ2-3; 9 bases align to TRBD2. Germline V gives CDR1 SNHLY, CDR2 FYNNEI. The CDR3 is 17 amino acids. V lost 4 bases, J lost 1 base, and 9 bases stayed unmatched.

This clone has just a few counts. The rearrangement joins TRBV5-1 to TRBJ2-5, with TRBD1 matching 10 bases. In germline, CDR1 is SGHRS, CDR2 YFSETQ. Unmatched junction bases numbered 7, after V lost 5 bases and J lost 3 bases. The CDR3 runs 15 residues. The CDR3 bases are TGCGCCAGCAGTGACGGGACAGGGGACGAAGAGACCCAGTACTTC. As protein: CASSDGTGDEETQYF.

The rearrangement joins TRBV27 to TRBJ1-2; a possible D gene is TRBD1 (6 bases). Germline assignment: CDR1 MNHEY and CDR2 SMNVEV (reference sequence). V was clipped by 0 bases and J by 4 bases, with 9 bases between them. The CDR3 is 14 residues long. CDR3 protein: CASSLSLGAYGYTF. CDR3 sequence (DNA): TGTGCCAGCAGTTTATCGTTGGGGGCCTATGGCTACACCTTC.

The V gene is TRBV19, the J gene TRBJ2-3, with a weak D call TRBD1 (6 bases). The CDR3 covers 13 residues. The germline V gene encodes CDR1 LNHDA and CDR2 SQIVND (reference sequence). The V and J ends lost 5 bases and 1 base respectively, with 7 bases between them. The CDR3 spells CASSWTGTDTQYF. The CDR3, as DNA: TGTGCCAGTAGTTGGACAGGCACAGATACGCAGTATTTT.

The DNA for the CDR3 is TGTGCCAGCAGCGCTTGGGCCTCGGGGAATGAGCAGTTCTTC. It codes for CASSAWASGNEQFF. The chain carries TRBV9 and TRBJ2-1; D is possibly TRBD2 (5 bases). The length of the CDR3 is 14 residues. V was cut by 3 bases and J by 7 bases, with 14 bases left in between. Per the germline V gene, CDR1 is SGDLS and CDR2 is YYNGEE.